A selection of T cell receptor beta chains follows, all from one sample in a study of blood T cells in healthy people across ages. Each CDR3 protein is one row after TCRdb ran MiXCR on the 5' RACE reads. The data show roughly 1.5 million distinct CDR3 sequences, roughly 43% seen once. The material sequenced was blood. Source of these receptors: a young woman in good health. Each CDR3 is given with its conserved first and last residue. Expanded clones get a size class; other rows say once, few or many, or leave the size out.

cdr3_length | clone_size | v_call | cdr3_aa
14 | many | TRBV20-1 | CSAKSTSDYNEQFF
15 | few | TRBV7-9 | CTSSSPGQGLGGYTF
15 | - | TRBV4-1 | CASSPTGTLSYEQYF
16 | - | TRBV12-3/TRBV12-4 | CASTRSGGPSTDTQYF
15 | once | TRBV6-4 | CASSYRDGATDTQYF
16 | few | TRBV20-1 | CSARDPWQGDHNEQFF
14 | - | TRBV7-2 | CASSLVGGAPEAFF
17 | - | TRBV25-1 | CASSELGQGDSYNEQYF
15 | - | TRBV9 | CASSVGGGGSTEAFF
14 | - | TRBV24-1 | CATSDRDSGNEQFF
15 | many | TRBV3-1 | CASSLKDRFYYGYTF
16 | - | TRBV4-1 | CASSQPRVSTYNEQYF
12 | many | TRBV6-5 | CASSGGGTEAFF
14 | many | TRBV7-2 | CASSLSRGYNEQFF
14 | - | TRBV20-1 | CSAGRALYNSPLHF
15 | few | TRBV27 | CASSWGTGLSYEQYF
12 | - | TRBV3-1 | CAGSQYTTQQYF
14 | few | TRBV28 | CAGAGLAGFNEQFF
16 | - | TRBV18 | CASSPGALRNNEKLFF
14 | few | TRBV5-1 | CASSLPTGGLGYTF
17 | once | TRBV29-1 | CSVEDRERGDRGHEQYF
15 | - | TRBV12-3/TRBV12-4 | CASNLDSPSRSPLHF
14 | few | TRBV6-2/TRBV6-3 | CASSPLSGVSEQFF
14 | few | TRBV12-3/TRBV12-4 | CASSLDLSVNEQFF
15 | few | TRBV6-1 | CASTPGEYSNQPQHF
12 | few | TRBV18 | CASSPPRDEQFF
12 | few | TRBV20-1 | CSASRTNYEQYF
11 | few | TRBV20-1 | CSAGGLYEQYF
16 | few | TRBV20-1 | CSAGLWAGRLRKEQYF
15 | once | TRBV25-1 | CASSTPGTVNTEAFF
13 | few | TRBV12-3/TRBV12-4 | CASSPDSGNGYTF
16 | few | TRBV7-2 | CASSNSWGGTYYGYTF
19 | many | TRBV12-3/TRBV12-4 | CASSFLFGTGSSYNSPLHF
11 | - | TRBV9 | CASSEDNEQYF
17 | few | TRBV4-1 | CASSPGRGATTNYGYTF
15 | - | TRBV7-2 | CASSEGPILSQPQYF
16 | - | TRBV7-2 | CASKLTSGVSSYEQYF
15 | few | TRBV5-1 | CASSSGGGSTDTQYF
17 | - | TRBV6-1 | CASSPGTGGVRRTEAFF
15 | few | TRBV3-1 | CASSPLGQKNTEAFF
13 | - | TRBV10-3 | CAISDGGLETQYF
12 | - | TRBV12-3/TRBV12-4 | CASTDVNQPQHF
15 | - | TRBV4-3 | CASSQAPGAGTEAFF
14 | - | TRBV7-9 | CASGQTGGNYGYTF
13 | few | TRBV2 | CASFGTSSYEQYF
15 | few | TRBV6-5 | CASSYGGSSYNEQYF